This T cell receptor beta chain derives from a study of vaccination and CD4 T cells after COVID-19. Comments on this clonotype: Antigen specificity is unknown.

V was cut by 1 base and J by 5 bases, with 14 bases left in between. Per the germline V gene, CDR1 is DFQATT and CDR2 is SNEGSKA (reference sequence). The CDR3 extends over 14 amino acids. Indicated treatment: approximately 9-day PBMC culture with coronavirus spike peptide pools or control peptides (ViraFEST assay). Cultured CD4+ T-cell DNA underwent Oncomine TCR Beta short-read sequencing. TCRdb used MiXCR to reprocess the PCR reads, holding one entry per CDR3 protein. The sample has roughly 8,900 distinct CDR3 sequences, around 45% seen once; the top ten hold 12%. Material for sequencing was CD4+ T cells from blood, cultured in vitro. The clonotype originates from a human donor who had recovered from COVID-19. The chain joins TRBV20-1 to TRBJ1-1, with D possibly TRBD1 on 5 matching bases. This CDR3 reads CSARVPAGGTEAFF. DNA of the CDR3: TGCAGTGCTAGAGTTCCCGCCGGGGGAACTGAAGCTTTCTTT.